Shown below are 27 T cell receptor beta chains from a single sample sequenced in a study of blood T cell repertoires in COVID-19. The table came from immunoSEQ multiplex PCR; TCRdb's copy has only in-frame clones and leaves some out. The sample records about 360,000 clones, roughly 86% being singletons. Sequencing was performed on peripheral blood. The receptors originated from a human donor in a cohort sampled during active COVID-19.

The chain's CDR3 is CASSQELRGAGYGYTF. CDR3 nucleotide sequence: TGCGCCAGCAGCCAAGAATTGAGGGGCGCGGGGTATGGCTACACCTTC. The chain links TRBV4-1 to TRBJ1-2; a weak D match, TRBD1 (5 bases). Germline V gene lookup returns CDR1 MGHRA and CDR2 YSYEKL. Trimming removed 0 bases at V and 5 bases at J, with 16 bases between. The CDR3 has 16 residues.

J is TRBJ2-4 and V is TRBV2; no clear D. The CDR3 runs to 13 residues. The V and J ends lost 8 bases and 0 bases respectively, with 8 bases between them. Germline loops: CDR1 SNHLY, CDR2 FYNNEI. The CDR3 bases are TGTGCCAGCCCAGATCTAGCCAAAAACATTCAGTACTTC. It encodes CASPDLAKNIQYF. Based on the CDR3 plus reference TRBV2 and TRBJ2-4, the full variable domain is EPEVTQTPSHQVTQMGQEVILRCVPISNHLYFYWYRQILGQKVEFLVSFYNNEISEKSEIFDDQFSVERPDGSNFTLKIRSTKLEDSAMYFCASPDLAKNIQYFGAGTRLSVL.

The gene calls are TRBV9 and TRBJ1-4, with 7 positions matching TRBD1. The V and J ends lost 4 bases and 3 bases, in that order; junction bases with no gene match: 9. Germline CDR1 is SGDLS and CDR2 is YYNGEE. The CDR3 loop spans 16 amino acids. In nucleotides, the CDR3 is TGTGCCAGCAGCACAGGGGTCCAGGACCCTAATGAAAAACTGTTTTTT. The encoded protein is CASSTGVQDPNEKLFF.

A remark on this clone: Distinct nucleotide sequences in the sample also encode this CDR3. The chain links TRBV7-8 to TRBJ1-1; possible D gene TRBD1, 5 bases. The CDR3 is 14 amino acids. Per the germline V gene, CDR1 is SGHVS and CDR2 is FQNEAQ. Between the trimmed V and J ends, which lost 6 bases and 0 bases, there was a span of 11 bases. For the CDR3, the DNA is TGTGCCAGCAGTTTGACAGCTATGAACACTGAAGCTTTCTTT. Its translation is CASSLTAMNTEAFF.

The CDR3 is CASSPGLAASYEQYF. The CDR3 DNA reads TGCGCCAGCAGCCCGGGACTAGCGGCCTCCTACGAGCAGTACTTC. This rearrangement joins TRBV5-1 to TRBJ2-7, with 11 bases identical to TRBD2. Germline values: CDR1 SGHRS, CDR2 YFSETQ. V gave up 4 bases and J gave up 0 bases; unmatched junction bases: 3. This CDR3 is 15 amino acids long.

The rearrangement joins TRBV7-6 to TRBJ2-5; 8 bases are shared with TRBD2. The junction had 5 bases not matched to a gene; V was cut back by 1 base and J by 1 base. CDR1 SGHVS and CDR2 FNYEAQ come from the germline V gene. CDR3 length equals 16 residues. CDR3 DNA: TGTGCCAGCAGCTTAGAACCTAGCGGGCTCCAAGAGACCCAGTACTTC. This sequence encodes CASSLEPSGLQETQYF.

The V call is TRBV11-1, the J call TRBJ2-7, with TRBD2 matching 9 bases. From germline, CDR1 is SGHAT and CDR2 FQDESV (reference sequence). Unmatched junction bases numbered 7, after V lost 4 bases and J lost 0 bases. CDR3 length: 16 residues. The CDR3 DNA reads TGTGCCAGCAGCTGGATGACTAGCGGCCTCTCCTACGAGCAGTACTTC. Residues: CASSWMTSGLSYEQYF.

The V call is TRBV2, the J call TRBJ2-1; D gene ambiguous. Germline V gene sequence: CDR1 SNHLY, CDR2 FYNNEI. The CDR3 runs to 15 residues. Trimming stripped 4 bases from V and 7 bases from J, with 17 bases between. In DNA form, the CDR3 reads TGTGCCAGCAGTGGTCTTAGCTTCCTTGAGAATGAGCAGTTCTTC. It translates to CASSGLSFLENEQFF. Variable domain in full (rest from reference TRBV2 and TRBJ2-1): EPEVTQTPSHQVTQMGQEVILRCVPISNHLYFYWYRQILGQKVEFLVSFYNNEISEKSEIFDDQFSVERPDGSNFTLKIRSTKLEDSAMYFCASSGLSFLENEQFFGPGTRLTVL.

The V gene is TRBV28, the J gene TRBJ1-5; TRBD1 might be the D (6 bases). The CDR3 has 13 residues. Per the germline V gene, CDR1 is MDHEN and CDR2 is SYDVKM. The V and J ends lost 9 bases and 5 bases respectively, with 14 bases between them. The DNA for the CDR3 is TGTGCCAGTAGGGAGTCAGGGGATCAGCCCCAGCATTTT. It specifies CASRESGDQPQHF.

V is TRBV5-3 and J is TRBJ2-4, with D possibly being TRBD2 (5 bases). TRBV5-3 qualifies as an ORF whose function is uncertain. The length of the CDR3 is 16 residues. Trimming removed 0 bases at V and 1 base at J, with 11 bases between. CDR3 residues: CARSLGEGRAKNIQYF. As DNA, the CDR3 is TGTGCCAGAAGCTTGGGCGAGGGAAGGGCCAAAAACATTCAGTACTTC.

The chain couples TRBV3-1 (or the pseudogene TRBV3-2) to TRBJ2-5, with 10 bases aligning to TRBD2. CDR3 length: 17 residues. CDR1 is LGHDT, CDR2 YNNKEL, per germline (reference sequence). Trimming removed 4 bases from V and 5 bases from J; junction bases left unmatched: 13. CDR3 sequence reads: CASSPLLAGAPRETQYF. CDR3 DNA: TGTGCCAGCAGCCCGCTCCTAGCGGGAGCTCCCCGGGAGACCCAGTACTTC.

This chain links TRBV9 with TRBJ2-3; D might be TRBD2 (6 bases). Trimming left V 4 bases short and J 6 bases short, with 18 bases between. CDR3 length equals 15 residues. The germline V gene encodes CDR1 SGDLS and CDR2 YYNGEE. This CDR3 is CASSTRLGPLDTQYF. CDR3 bases: TGTGCCAGCAGCACCCGACTAGGGCCCCTCGATACGCAGTATTTT.

The chain links TRBV7-2 to TRBJ1-6; tentative D call: TRBD1 (6 bases). The CDR3 is made up of 15 amino acids. Germline V gene data show CDR1 as SGHTA and CDR2 as FQGNSA. V was cut by 1 base and J by 5 bases, with 9 bases left in between. The CDR3 protein is CASSLVQGHNSPLHF. DNA of the CDR3: TGTGCCAGCAGCTTAGTCCAGGGGCATAATTCACCCCTCCACTTT.

The V and J genes are TRBV27 and TRBJ2-4; tentatively, D is TRBD1 (6 bases). The CDR3 totals 17 residues. The V gene's germline CDR1 is MNHEY and CDR2 SMNVEV (reference sequence). Between the trimmed V and J ends, which lost 3 bases and 4 bases, there was a span of 19 bases. The CDR3 DNA reads as TGTGCCAGCAGTTTCGAGCGGCCCAGAGGGACAAAAAACATTCAGTACTTC. Translating gives CASSFERPRGTKNIQYF.

This clone has a single count. The genes are TRBV2 and TRBJ2-3; 7 nucleotides match TRBD1. The V segment lost 5 bases and the J segment 5 bases; nucleotides outside the gene matches: 7. Germline V gene lookup returns CDR1 SNHLY and CDR2 FYNNEI. CDR3 length equals 14 residues. Here the CDR3 reads CASSNRGVRDTQYF. The CDR3 DNA is TGTGCCAGCAGTAACAGGGGTGTCAGAGATACGCAGTATTTT.

The chain couples TRBV29-1 to TRBJ2-5, with a weak D call TRBD2 (6 bases). Trimming took off 4 bases at V and 5 bases at J, with 8 bases between the two ends. In germline, CDR1 is SQVTM, CDR2 ANQGSEA. The length of the CDR3 is 11 residues. DNA of the CDR3: TGCAGCGTTGGCGCGGGGGAGACCCAGTACTTC. Its protein product is CSVGAGETQYF.

CDR3 in DNA: TGTGCCAGCAGCCAGGGCCCCTACGAGCAGTACTTC. Translating gives CASSQGPYEQYF. The gene calls are TRBV2 and TRBJ2-7, with D possibly matching TRBD1 (5 bases). Per the germline V gene, CDR1 is SNHLY and CDR2 is FYNNEI. The V end lost 6 bases, the J end lost 2 bases, and 8 bases lay between the germline ends. The CDR3 is made up of 12 amino acids.

The chain combines TRBV27 with TRBJ2-6; 9 bases line up with TRBD2. CDR3 length: 20 amino acids. Germline loops: CDR1 MNHEY, CDR2 SMNVEV (reference sequence). J gave up 2 bases and V 4 bases, and 15 bases lay outside the gene matches. CDR3 nucleotide sequence: TGTGCCAGCAGTTCGTTCTCTCGGCGGGGGGGCCCTCCTGGGGCCAACGTCCTGACTTTC. Protein sequence: CASSSFSRRGGPPGANVLTF.

The chain joins TRBV7-2 to TRBJ2-7; 9 positions agree with TRBD1. The CDR3 is 14 amino acids. V shed 3 bases, J shed 2 bases, and the junction held 2 bases outside the gene matches. Per germline, CDR1 SGHTA and CDR2 FQGNSA. The CDR3 bases are TGTGCCAGCAGCTTCGGGACAGGGACCTACGAGCAGTACTTC. This gives the protein CASSFGTGTYEQYF.

The CDR3 spells CASSLGPAGENSPLHF. The CDR3 DNA reads as TGCGCCAGCAGCCTAGGACCTGCTGGGGAGAATTCACCCCTCCACTTT. The gene calls are TRBV5-1 and TRBJ1-6; D remains ambiguous. Trimming cost V 4 bases and J 7 bases, with 18 bases left between them. CDR3 length: 16 amino acids. The germline gives CDR1 SGHRS, CDR2 YFSETQ.

The chain employs TRBV9 and TRBJ2-3; TRBD2 aligns across 12 bases. CDR3 length equals 17 residues. Unmatched junction bases numbered 11, after V lost 3 bases and J lost 6 bases. Germline lookup yields CDR1 SGDLS and CDR2 YYNGEE. The CDR3, as DNA: TGTGCCAGCAGCGCTTCATCTAGCGGGAGGGAAGGGGATACGCAGTATTTT. Protein sequence: CASSASSSGREGDTQYF.

CDR3 region: CASSLGGTDTQYF. The CDR3 DNA sequence: TGTGCCAGCAGCCTCGGGGGCACAGATACGCAGTATTTT. The genes are TRBV16 and TRBJ2-3; D is perhaps TRBD2 (5 bases). V shed 4 bases and J shed 1 base, with 6 bases lying between them. The CDR3 spans 13 residues. The germline V gene has CDR1 KGHSY and CDR2 FQNENV.

The chain has TRBV18 and TRBJ2-1, with TRBD1 matching 9 bases. CDR1 and CDR2 from the germline V gene are KGHSH and LQKENI. Trimming at V came to 3 bases and at J to 7 bases, leaving 7 bases not matched to a gene. CDR3 length: 15 amino acids. This CDR3 is CASSPGTGGLNEQFF. The CDR3 DNA reads TGTGCCAGCTCACCCGGTACAGGGGGCTTAAATGAGCAGTTCTTC.

The rearrangement joins TRBV18 to TRBJ1-2; 8 positions agree with TRBD1. In germline, CDR1 is KGHSH, CDR2 LQKENI. The CDR3 runs 14 residues. The ends lost 2 bases at V and 4 bases at J; junction bases unmatched: 3. In nucleotides, the CDR3 is TGTGCCAGCTCACCAAGGGACAGGCCCTATGGCTACACCTTC. It specifies CASSPRDRPYGYTF.

The genes are TRBV28 and TRBJ2-7; no definite D call. Per the germline V gene, CDR1 is MDHEN and CDR2 is SYDVKM. Trimming took 10 bases from V and 2 from J, leaving 15 bases between them. This CDR3 comprises 13 residues. CDR3 nucleotide sequence: TGTGCCACCCAGTTAGGCGGAACCTACGAGCAGTACTTC. Its protein product is CATQLGGTYEQYF.

This clone was detected a few times. This chain uses TRBV7-9 with TRBJ2-1; 14 bases align to TRBD2. This CDR3 spans 17 amino acids. Looked up from germline, CDR1 is SEHNR and CDR2 is FQNEAQ (reference sequence). J gave up 6 bases and V 3 bases, and 7 bases lay outside the gene matches. The CDR3 DNA is TGTGCCAGCAGCTTTCGGACTAGCGGGAGGAGGGGCAATGAGCAGTTCTTC. Its translation is CASSFRTSGRRGNEQFF.

This chain uses TRBV6-5 with TRBJ1-1; D is possibly TRBD1 (6 bases). V was shortened by 6 bases and J by 2 bases, with 16 bases between the two germline ends. The germline V gene has CDR1 MNHEY and CDR2 SVGAGI. This CDR3 spans 15 amino acids. The CDR3 DNA follows: TGTGCCAGCAGCGAGGCAGGGGCCCGCAACACTGAAGCTTTCTTT. Translation gives CASSEAGARNTEAFF.